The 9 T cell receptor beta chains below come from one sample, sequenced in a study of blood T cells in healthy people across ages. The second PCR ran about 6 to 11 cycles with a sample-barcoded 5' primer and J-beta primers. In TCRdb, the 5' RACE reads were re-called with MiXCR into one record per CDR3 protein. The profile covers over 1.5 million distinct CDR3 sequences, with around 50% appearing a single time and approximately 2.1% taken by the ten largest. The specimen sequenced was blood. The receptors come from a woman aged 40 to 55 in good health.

The CDR3 is CASSPPLAGGNTNEQFF. The CDR3 bases are TGCGCCAGCAGCCCTCCCTTAGCGGGGGGAAATACCAATGAGCAGTTCTTC. V and J are TRBV5-1 and TRBJ2-1; TRBD2 matches 10 bases. V shed 4 bases, J shed 6 bases, and the junction held 13 bases outside the gene matches. In germline, CDR1 is SGHRS, CDR2 YFSETQ. The CDR3 totals 17 residues.

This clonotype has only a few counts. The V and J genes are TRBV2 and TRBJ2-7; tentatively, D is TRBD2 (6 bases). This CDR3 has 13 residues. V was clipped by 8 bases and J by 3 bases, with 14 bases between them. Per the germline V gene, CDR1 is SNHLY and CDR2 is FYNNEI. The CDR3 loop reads CASATGSRYEQYF. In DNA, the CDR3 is TGTGCCAGCGCCACCGGGAGTCGCTACGAGCAGTACTTC.

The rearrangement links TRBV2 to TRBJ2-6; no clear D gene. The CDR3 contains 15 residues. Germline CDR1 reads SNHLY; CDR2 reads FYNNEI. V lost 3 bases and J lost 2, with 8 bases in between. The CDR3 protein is CASSDRPAGANVLTF. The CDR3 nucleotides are TGTGCCAGCAGTGACAGGCCCGCTGGGGCCAACGTCCTGACTTTC.

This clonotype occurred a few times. The CDR3 sequence is CSVEGGGGIYGYTF. CDR3 sequence (DNA): TGCAGCGTTGAAGGGGGTGGGGGTATCTATGGCTACACCTTC. The gene calls are TRBV29-1 and TRBJ1-2, with D possibly TRBD1 on 5 matching bases. The germline CDR1 and CDR2 sequences are SQVTM and ANQGSEA. V lost 1 base, J lost 4 bases, and 13 bases lay in between. The CDR3 contains 14 residues. Drawing the rest from reference TRBV29-1 and TRBJ1-2, the complete variable domain is SAVISQKPSRDICQRGTSLTIQCQVDSQVTMMFWYRQQPGQSLTLIATANQGSEATYESGFVIDKFPISRPNLTFSTLTVSNMSPEDSSIYLCSVEGGGGIYGYTFGSGTRLTVV.

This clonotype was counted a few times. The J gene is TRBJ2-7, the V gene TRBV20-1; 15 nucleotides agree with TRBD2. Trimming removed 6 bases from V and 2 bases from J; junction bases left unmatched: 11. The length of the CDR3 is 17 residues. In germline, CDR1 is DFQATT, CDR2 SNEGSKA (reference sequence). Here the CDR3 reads CSAGTSGGIMTPYEQYF. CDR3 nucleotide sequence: TGCAGTGCCGGGACTAGCGGGGGGATCATGACCCCCTACGAGCAGTACTTC.

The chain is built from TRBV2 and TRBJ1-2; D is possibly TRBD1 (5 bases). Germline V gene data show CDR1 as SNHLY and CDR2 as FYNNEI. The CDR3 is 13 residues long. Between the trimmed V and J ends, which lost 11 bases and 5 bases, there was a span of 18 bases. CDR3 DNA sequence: TGTGCCGGCGGGGCAGGGAAGGGGTATGGCTACACCTTC. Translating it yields CAGGAGKGYGYTF.

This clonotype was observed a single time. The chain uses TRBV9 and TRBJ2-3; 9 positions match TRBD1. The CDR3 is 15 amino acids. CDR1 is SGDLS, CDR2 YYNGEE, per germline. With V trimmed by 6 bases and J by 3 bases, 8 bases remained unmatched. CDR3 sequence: CASTPGQGQTDTQYF. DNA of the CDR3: TGTGCCAGCACCCCAGGACAGGGGCAGACAGATACGCAGTATTTT. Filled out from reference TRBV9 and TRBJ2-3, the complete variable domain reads DSGVTQTPKHLITATGQRVTLRCSPRSGDLSVYWYQQSLDQGLQFLIQYYNGEERAKGNILERFSAQQFPDLHSELNLSSLELGDSALYFCASTPGQGQTDTQYFGPGTRLTVL.

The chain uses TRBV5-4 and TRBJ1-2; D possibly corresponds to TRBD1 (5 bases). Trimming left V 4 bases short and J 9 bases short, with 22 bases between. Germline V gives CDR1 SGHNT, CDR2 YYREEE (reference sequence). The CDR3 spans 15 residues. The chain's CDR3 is CASSQGTDPIKSYTF. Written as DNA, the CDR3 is TGTGCCAGCAGCCAAGGGACGGACCCTATTAAGAGCTACACCTTC.

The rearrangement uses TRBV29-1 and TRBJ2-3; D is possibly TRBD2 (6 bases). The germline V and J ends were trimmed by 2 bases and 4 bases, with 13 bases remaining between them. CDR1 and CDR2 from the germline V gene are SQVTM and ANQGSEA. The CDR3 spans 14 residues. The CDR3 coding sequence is TGCAGCGTTGAAAGCCAGCGGGCGGCAGATACGCAGTATTTT. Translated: CSVESQRAADTQYF.